The following is a T cell receptor (beta chain) sequence with its context. The source of the sample is a study of blood T cell repertoires in COVID-19. Study details: Sample material is recorded as cDNA or gDNA derived from T cells, B-cell-depleted T cells, or PBMCs.

As handled by the study authors: Amplification of reference gene primers provided the estimated nucleated cell counts. The protocol was immunoSEQ multiplex PCR, while the TCRdb copy is restricted to in-frame clones and leaves out a portion. For V, J and clone size, that table is used; D and trimming come from the DNA. The table shows about 150,000 clones, with 65% to 90% occurring only once. V lost 5 bases and J lost 7; bases outside the gene matches: 7. This CDR3 spans 13 amino acids. Germline CDR1 is SGHTA and CDR2 is FQGNSA. The clonotype originates from a woman aged 55-70 years with COVID-19, enrolled during active disease. This chain joins TRBV7-2 and TRBJ1-2; 7 nucleotides align to TRBD1. Material: peripheral blood. CDR3 sequence reads: CASSRPDRRGYTF. DNA for the CDR3: TGTGCCAGCAGCCGGCCGGACAGGCGTGGCTACACCTTC. Full variable domain (missing parts from reference TRBV7-2 and TRBJ1-2): GAGVSQSPSNKVTEKGKDVELRCDPISGHTALYWYRQSLGQGLEFLIYFQGNSAPDKSGLPSDRFSAERTGGSVSTLTIQRTQQEDSAVYLCASSRPDRRGYTFGSGTRLTVV.